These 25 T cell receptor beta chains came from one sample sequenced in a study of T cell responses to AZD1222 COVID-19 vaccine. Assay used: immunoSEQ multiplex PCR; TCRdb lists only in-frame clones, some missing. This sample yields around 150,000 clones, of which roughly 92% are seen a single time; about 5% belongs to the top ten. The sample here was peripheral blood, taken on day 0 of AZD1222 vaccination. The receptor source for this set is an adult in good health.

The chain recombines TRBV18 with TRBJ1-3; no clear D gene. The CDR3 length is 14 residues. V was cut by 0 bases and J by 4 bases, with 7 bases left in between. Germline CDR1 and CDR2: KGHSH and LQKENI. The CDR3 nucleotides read TGTGCCAGCTCACCACCGGTTACCGGAAACACCATATATTTT. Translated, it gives CASSPPVTGNTIYF.

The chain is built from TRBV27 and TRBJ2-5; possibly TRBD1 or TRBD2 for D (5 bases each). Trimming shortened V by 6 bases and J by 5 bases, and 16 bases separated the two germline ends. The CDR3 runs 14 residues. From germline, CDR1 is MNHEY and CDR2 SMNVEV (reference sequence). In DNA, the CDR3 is TGTGCCAGCAGCCTCCGGGGCGACTGGGAGACCCAGTACTTC. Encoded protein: CASSLRGDWETQYF.

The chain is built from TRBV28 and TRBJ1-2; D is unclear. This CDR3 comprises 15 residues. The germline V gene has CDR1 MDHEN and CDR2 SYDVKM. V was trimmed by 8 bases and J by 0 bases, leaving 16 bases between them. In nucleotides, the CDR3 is TGTGCCAGCTTGACCCCGGATTTAGCTAACTATGGCTACACCTTC. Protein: CASLTPDLANYGYTF.

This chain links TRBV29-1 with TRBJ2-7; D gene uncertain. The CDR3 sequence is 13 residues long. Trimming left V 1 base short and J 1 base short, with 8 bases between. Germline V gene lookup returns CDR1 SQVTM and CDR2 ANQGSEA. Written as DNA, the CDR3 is TGCAGCGTTGAAGGAGACCGATCCTACGAGCAGTACTTC. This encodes CSVEGDRSYEQYF.

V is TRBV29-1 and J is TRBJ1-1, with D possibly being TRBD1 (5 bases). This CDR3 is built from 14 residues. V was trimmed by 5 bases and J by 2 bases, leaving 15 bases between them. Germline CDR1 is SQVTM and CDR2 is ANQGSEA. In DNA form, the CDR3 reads TGCAGCGTTCTCCAACAGGCGAGAAACACTGAAGCTTTCTTT. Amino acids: CSVLQQARNTEAFF.

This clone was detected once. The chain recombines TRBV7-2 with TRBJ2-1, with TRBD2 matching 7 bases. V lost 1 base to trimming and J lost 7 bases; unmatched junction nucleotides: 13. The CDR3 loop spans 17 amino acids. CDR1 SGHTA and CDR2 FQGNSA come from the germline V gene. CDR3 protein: CASSLVVGGGGSNEQFF. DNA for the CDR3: TGTGCCAGCAGCTTAGTGGTGGGAGGCGGGGGTTCGAATGAGCAGTTCTTC.

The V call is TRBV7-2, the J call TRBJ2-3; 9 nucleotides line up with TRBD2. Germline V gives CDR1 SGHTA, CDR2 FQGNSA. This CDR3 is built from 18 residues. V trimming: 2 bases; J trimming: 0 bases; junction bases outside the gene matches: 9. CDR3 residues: CASSLLSTSGSSTDTQYF. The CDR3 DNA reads TGTGCCAGCAGCTTATTATCTACTAGCGGGTCTAGCACAGATACGCAGTATTTT.

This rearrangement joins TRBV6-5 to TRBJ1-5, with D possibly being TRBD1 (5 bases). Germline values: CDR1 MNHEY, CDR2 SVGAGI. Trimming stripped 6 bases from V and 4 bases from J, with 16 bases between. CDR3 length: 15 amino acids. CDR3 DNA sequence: TGTGCCAGCAGCCTAACAACCGACAGAAATCAGCCCCAGCATTTT. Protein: CASSLTTDRNQPQHF.

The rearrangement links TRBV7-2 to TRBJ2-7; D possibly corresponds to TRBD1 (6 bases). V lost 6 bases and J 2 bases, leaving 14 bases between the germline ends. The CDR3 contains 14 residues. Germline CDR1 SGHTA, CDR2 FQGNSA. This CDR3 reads CASRDTGHTYEQYF. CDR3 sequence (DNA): TGTGCCAGCAGGGACACGGGACACACCTACGAGCAGTACTTC.

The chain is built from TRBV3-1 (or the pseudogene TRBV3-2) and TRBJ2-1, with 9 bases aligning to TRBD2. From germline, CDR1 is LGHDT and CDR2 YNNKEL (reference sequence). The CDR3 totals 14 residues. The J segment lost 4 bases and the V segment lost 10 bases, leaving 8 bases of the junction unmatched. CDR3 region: CATGGGRAYNEQFF. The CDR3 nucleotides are TGTGCCACCGGGGGCGGGAGGGCATACAATGAGCAGTTCTTC.

The CDR3 loop is CASSHKTSGVDNEQFF. CDR3 nucleotides: TGTGCCAGCAGCCACAAGACTAGCGGGGTAGATAATGAGCAGTTCTTC. The chain joins TRBV7-8 to TRBJ2-1; 11 nucleotides agree with TRBD2. V lost 5 bases to trimming and J lost 7 bases; unmatched junction nucleotides: 10. CDR3 length: 16 residues. Germline assignment: CDR1 SGHVS and CDR2 FQNEAQ.

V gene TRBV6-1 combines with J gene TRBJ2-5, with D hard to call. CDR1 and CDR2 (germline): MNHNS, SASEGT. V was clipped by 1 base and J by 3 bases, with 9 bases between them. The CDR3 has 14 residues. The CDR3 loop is CASSEGPVEETQYF. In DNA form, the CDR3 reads TGTGCCAGCAGTGAAGGCCCGGTTGAAGAGACCCAGTACTTC.

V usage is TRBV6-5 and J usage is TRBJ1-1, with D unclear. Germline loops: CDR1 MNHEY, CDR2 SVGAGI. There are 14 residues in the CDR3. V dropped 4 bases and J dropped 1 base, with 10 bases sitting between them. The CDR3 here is CASSSQTRNTEAFF. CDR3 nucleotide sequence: TGTGCCAGCAGTTCACAAACGAGGAACACTGAAGCTTTCTTT.

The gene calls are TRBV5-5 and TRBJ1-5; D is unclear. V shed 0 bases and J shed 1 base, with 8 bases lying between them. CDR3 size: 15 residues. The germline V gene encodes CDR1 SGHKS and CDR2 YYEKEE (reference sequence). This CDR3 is CASSLVPISNQPQHF. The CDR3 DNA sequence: TGTGCCAGCAGCTTGGTCCCAATCAGCAATCAGCCCCAGCATTTT.

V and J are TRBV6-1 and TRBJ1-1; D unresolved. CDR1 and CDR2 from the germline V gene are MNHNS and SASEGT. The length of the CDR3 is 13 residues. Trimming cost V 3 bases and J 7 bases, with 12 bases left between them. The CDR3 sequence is CASSDSLGFEAFF. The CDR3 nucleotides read TGTGCCAGCAGTGACAGCCTCGGATTTGAAGCTTTCTTT.

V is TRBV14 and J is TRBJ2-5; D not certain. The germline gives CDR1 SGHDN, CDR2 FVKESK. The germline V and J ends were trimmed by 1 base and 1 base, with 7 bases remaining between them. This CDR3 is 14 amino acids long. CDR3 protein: CASSQVNSQETQYF. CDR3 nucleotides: TGTGCCAGCAGCCAAGTTAACAGCCAAGAGACCCAGTACTTC.

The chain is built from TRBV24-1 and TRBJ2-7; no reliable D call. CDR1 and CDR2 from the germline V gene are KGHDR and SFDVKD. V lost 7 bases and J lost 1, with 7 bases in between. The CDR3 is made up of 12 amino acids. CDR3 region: CATSPGSYEQYF. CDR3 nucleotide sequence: TGTGCCACCAGCCCTGGGTCCTACGAGCAGTACTTC.

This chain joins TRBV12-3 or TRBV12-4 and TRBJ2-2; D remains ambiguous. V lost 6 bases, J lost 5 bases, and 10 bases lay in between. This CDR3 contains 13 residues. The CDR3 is CASRRTPTGELFF. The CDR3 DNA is TGTGCCAGCAGGCGGACCCCGACCGGGGAGCTGTTTTTT.

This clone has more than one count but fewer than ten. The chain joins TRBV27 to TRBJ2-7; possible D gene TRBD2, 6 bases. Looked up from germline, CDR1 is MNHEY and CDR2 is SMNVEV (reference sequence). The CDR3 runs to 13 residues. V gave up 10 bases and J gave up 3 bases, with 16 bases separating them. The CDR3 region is CATRGGRLYEQYF. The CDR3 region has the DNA TGTGCCACCCGGGGAGGTAGGCTCTACGAGCAGTACTTC.

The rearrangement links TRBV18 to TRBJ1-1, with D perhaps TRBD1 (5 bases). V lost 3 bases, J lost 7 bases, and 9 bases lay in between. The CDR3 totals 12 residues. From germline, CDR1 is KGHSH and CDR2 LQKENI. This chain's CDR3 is CASSPMTVEAFF. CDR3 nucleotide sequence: TGTGCCAGCTCACCGATGACAGTTGAAGCTTTCTTT.

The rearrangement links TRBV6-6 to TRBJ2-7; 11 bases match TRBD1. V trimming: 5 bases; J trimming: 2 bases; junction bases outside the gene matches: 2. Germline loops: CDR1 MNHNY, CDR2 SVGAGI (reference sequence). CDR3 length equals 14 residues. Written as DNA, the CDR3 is TGTGCCAGCAGTCAGGGACAGGGGGCCTACGAGCAGTACTTC. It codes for CASSQGQGAYEQYF.

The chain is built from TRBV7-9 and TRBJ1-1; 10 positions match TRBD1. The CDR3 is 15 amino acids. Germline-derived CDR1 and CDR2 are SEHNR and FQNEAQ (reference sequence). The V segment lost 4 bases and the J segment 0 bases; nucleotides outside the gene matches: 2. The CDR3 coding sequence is TGTGCCAGCAGCTCCGGGACAGGGGTGAACACTGAAGCTTTCTTT. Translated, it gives CASSSGTGVNTEAFF. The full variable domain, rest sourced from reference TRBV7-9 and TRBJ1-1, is DTGVSQNPRHKITKRGQNVTFRCDPISEHNRLYWYRQTLGQGPEFLTYFQNEAQLEKSRLLSDRFSAERPKGSFSTLEIQRTEQGDSAMYLCASSSGTGVNTEAFFGQGTRLTVV.

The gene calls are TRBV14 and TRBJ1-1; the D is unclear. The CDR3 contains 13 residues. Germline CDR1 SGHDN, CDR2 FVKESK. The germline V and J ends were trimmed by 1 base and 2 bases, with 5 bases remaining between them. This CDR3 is CASSQGINTEAFF. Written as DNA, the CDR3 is TGTGCCAGCAGCCAAGGGATAAACACTGAAGCTTTCTTT.

This CDR3 is CASSVGGTGEQYF. The CDR3 coding sequence is TGTGCCAGCAGCGTAGGGGGGACGGGCGAGCAGTACTTC. V is TRBV9 and J is TRBJ2-7; possibly TRBD1 or TRBD2 for D (5 bases each). The CDR3 length is 13 residues. The ends were cut back, 0 bases at V and 6 bases at J, with 10 bases in the middle. Germline-derived CDR1 and CDR2 are SGDLS and YYNGEE.

The CDR3, as DNA: TGTGCCAGCAGTCCGGACAGGGCCCCCTACGAGCAGTACTTC. This gives the protein CASSPDRAPYEQYF. This sequence joins TRBV5-4 and TRBJ2-7; 8 bases are a match to TRBD1. The CDR3 sequence is 14 residues long. Trimming took 5 bases from V and 2 from J; bases not matched to a gene: 6. CDR1 and CDR2 (germline): SGHNT, YYREEE (reference sequence).